This T cell receptor beta chain came from a study of T cell responses to AZD1222 COVID-19 vaccine. Some clones are missing from TCRdb's copy, which holds only in-frame ones; the method was immunoSEQ multiplex PCR. The table includes roughly 120,000 clones, 88% detected once. The CDR3 extends over 15 amino acids. V lost 4 bases to trimming and J lost 2 bases; unmatched junction nucleotides: 6. Germline lookup yields CDR1 SGHRS and CDR2 YFSETQ. The sample was peripheral blood, taken 28 days after the second AZD1222 dose. The sequence was obtained from an adult who received the AZD1222 COVID-19 vaccine. The chain uses TRBV5-1 and TRBJ2-1, with 7 nucleotides matching TRBD1. The CDR3 loop reads CASSRGTATYNEQFF. CDR3 DNA: TGCGCCAGCAGCAGAGGGACAGCAACCTACAATGAGCAGTTCTTC.